The subject of this entry is one T cell receptor beta chain. The data were taken from a study of cytomegalovirus exposure and HLA in healthy donors. Primers included in the PCR were 60 Vbeta and 13 Jbeta primers. TCRdb's copy holds only in-frame clones and misses some; the assay was immunoSEQ multiplex PCR. The sample shows 160,000 or so clones, 81% of them seen only once. V dropped 0 bases and J dropped 4; count of bases not matched to a gene: 3. Germline CDR1 MNHNS, CDR2 SASEGT. The CDR3 is 15 residues long. The sequenced material came from PBMCs. The TCR comes from a man aged 50 to 60 in good health and CMV-seropositive. The chain couples TRBV6-1 to TRBJ1-5; 7 positions match TRBD1. The CDR3 loop reads CASSEAGTANQPQHF. The DNA for the CDR3 is TGTGCCAGCAGTGAAGCGGGGACAGCAAATCAGCCCCAGCATTTT.